The 32 T cell receptor beta chains below were found in one sample sequenced in a study of shared clonotypes between healthy human individuals (dated by TCRdb to the early 2020s). Preparation of the library involved the immunoSEQ multiplex PCR assay. Drawn from immuneACCESS, this table holds only the in-frame rearrangements with V and J called that TCRdb kept. Clones are partly lost; checked studies trace under half to an unresolved V gene and leave the rest unexplained. This sample is represented by about 660,000 clones; 74% of them were singletons. The top ten constitute approximately 1.8% of the sample. Sequenced: memory CD4+ T cells sorted from blood. The cell subset or site tag for this specimen amounts to: CD45RA-negative fraction. All receptors derive from a woman younger than 45 in good health.

This rearrangement joins TRBV5-4 to TRBJ2-5, with 10 bases identical to TRBD2. The length of the CDR3 is 16 residues. Germline CDR1 SGHNT, CDR2 YYREEE (reference sequence). The J segment lost 4 bases and the V segment lost 1 base, leaving 7 bases of the junction unmatched. The CDR3 here is CASSLTSGNLLETQYF. CDR3 bases: TGTGCCAGCAGCTTGACTAGCGGGAATTTGTTAGAGACCCAGTACTTC.

The chain employs TRBV28 and TRBJ2-1; weak D call: TRBD1 (5 bases). CDR3 length: 13 residues. Germline V CDR1 and CDR2: MDHEN, SYDVKM. Trimming took 6 bases from V and 9 from J, leaving 15 bases between them. CDR3 coding DNA: TGTGCCAGCAGGAGAACAGGTGTAGGTGAGCAGTTCTTC. Amino acid sequence: CASRRTGVGEQFF.

There are a few counts of this clone. The chain is built from TRBV13 and TRBJ2-2, with no clear D. Germline V gene sequence: CDR1 PRHDT, CDR2 FYEKMQ (reference sequence). This CDR3 has 16 amino acids. The V and J ends lost 0 bases and 3 bases respectively, with 11 bases between them. The CDR3 DNA is TGTGCCAGCAGCTTAGGCGTCACCCCGGACACCGGGGAGCTGTTTTTT. Its translation: CASSLGVTPDTGELFF.

In regard to this clone: At the DNA level, this CDR3 is encoded by other sequences in the same sample as well. The gene calls are TRBV28 and TRBJ2-7, with a tentative D call TRBD1 (5 bases). Germline loops: CDR1 MDHEN, CDR2 SYDVKM. This CDR3 comprises 12 residues. V was pared by 2 bases and J by 4 bases, with 6 bases between. CDR3 region: CASSLKGYEQYF. As DNA, the CDR3 is TGTGCCAGCAGTTTAAAGGGGTACGAGCAGTACTTC. Based on the CDR3 plus reference TRBV28 and TRBJ2-7, the full variable domain is DVKVTQSSRYLVKRTGEKVFLECVQDMDHENMFWYRQDPGLGLRLIYFSYDVKMKEKGDIPEGYSVSREKKERFSLILESASTNQTSMYLCASSLKGYEQYFGPGTRLTVT.

This chain uses TRBV5-1 with TRBJ2-7; 7 nucleotides line up with TRBD1. This CDR3 has 15 residues. Trimming took 0 bases from V and 2 from J; bases not matched to a gene: 5. From germline, CDR1 is SGHRS and CDR2 YFSETQ. The CDR3 loop reads CASSLEGRGTYEQYF. CDR3 in DNA: TGCGCCAGCAGCTTGGAAGGCAGGGGGACCTACGAGCAGTACTTC.

The rearrangement uses TRBV18 and TRBJ2-7, with 8 bases lining up with TRBD2. V lost 6 bases and J lost 6; bases outside the gene matches: 13. The CDR3 contains 15 residues. CDR1 is KGHSH, CDR2 LQKENI, per germline. CDR3 in amino acids: CASSPRGGSGGEQYF. As DNA, the CDR3 is TGTGCCAGCTCTCCCCGGGGGGGATCCGGGGGCGAGCAGTACTTC. The full variable domain, in which reference TRBV18 and TRBJ2-7 provide the parts outside the CDR3, is NAGVMQNPRHLVRRRGQEARLRCSPMKGHSHVYWYRQLPEEGLKFMVYLQKENIIDESGMPKERFSAEFPKEGPSILRIQQVVRGDSAAYFCASSPRGGSGGEQYFGPGTRLTVT.

This clone is a singleton in its sample. The chain combines TRBV27 with TRBJ2-7; the match to TRBD1 covers 7 bases. The J segment lost 2 bases and the V segment lost 6 bases, leaving 10 bases of the junction unmatched. Germline CDR1 and CDR2: MNHEY and SMNVEV (reference sequence). The CDR3 loop spans 15 amino acids. CDR3 nucleotide sequence: TGTGCCAGCAGACTCAGGACAGGTATAACCTACGAGCAGTACTTC. Amino acids: CASRLRTGITYEQYF.

Comments on this clone: Within the sample, other DNA sequences also encode this same CDR3. The V gene is TRBV5-1, the J gene TRBJ2-1; TRBD2 matches 10 bases. The germline CDR1 and CDR2 sequences are SGHRS and YFSETQ. CDR3 length: 15 amino acids. Trimming removed 6 bases from V and 3 bases from J; junction bases left unmatched: 6. The CDR3 DNA follows: TGCGCCAGCATCCTTTCTAGCGGGAGCTACAATGAGCAGTTCTTC. Protein product: CASILSSGSYNEQFF. Full variable domain (rest looked up from reference TRBV5-1 and TRBJ2-1): KAGVTQTPRYLIKTRGQQVTLSCSPISGHRSVSWYQQTPGQGLQFLFEYFSETQRNKGNFPGRFSGRQFSNSRSEMNVSTLELGDSALYLCASILSSGSYNEQFFGPGTRLTVL.

The sample holds one count of this clone. The J gene is TRBJ2-5, the V gene TRBV7-9; 7 nucleotides agree with TRBD1. The germline V gene encodes CDR1 SEHNR and CDR2 FQNEAQ (reference sequence). V was clipped by 5 bases and J by 4 bases; unmatched bases: 7. The CDR3 is 14 residues long. The DNA for the CDR3 is TGTGCCAGCAGCACCAGACAGGGTGCAGAGACCCAGTACTTC. It encodes CASSTRQGAETQYF.

The chain recombines TRBV30 with TRBJ1-1; D is perhaps TRBD1 (6 bases). Germline lookup yields CDR1 GTSNPN and CDR2 SVGIG (reference sequence). V was cut by 4 bases and J by 0 bases, with 15 bases left in between. The CDR3 covers 15 residues. The CDR3 here is CAWNPGQSLNTEAFF. As DNA, the CDR3 is TGTGCCTGGAATCCGGGACAAAGTTTGAACACTGAAGCTTTCTTT.

CDR3 amino acids: CASSPRPGLAGSGKDTQYF. CDR3 in DNA: TGTGCCAGTAGTCCCAGGCCGGGACTAGCGGGATCCGGGAAAGATACGCAGTATTTT. The genes are TRBV19 and TRBJ2-3, with TRBD2 matching over 13 bases. The ends lost 5 bases at V and 5 bases at J; junction bases unmatched: 16. This CDR3 has 19 residues. CDR1 is LNHDA, CDR2 SQIVND, per germline (reference sequence).

As for this clone: One base away lies a much larger clone, so this may be a sequencing read error. Other DNA sequences from this sample encode an identical CDR3 as well. This rearrangement joins TRBV4-1 to TRBJ1-4; no reliable D call. CDR3 length: 14 amino acids. Germline V gene lookup returns CDR1 MGHRA and CDR2 YSYEKL. The CDR3, as DNA: TGCGCCAGCAGCCAACAGGATTCGTATGAAAAACTGTTTTTC. Protein sequence: CASSQQDSYEKLFF.

V usage is TRBV2 and J usage is TRBJ2-7, with 10 bases identical to TRBD1. The CDR3 consists of 14 residues. V was pared by 5 bases and J by 2 bases, with 3 bases of the junction left unmatched. Germline V gene lookup returns CDR1 SNHLY and CDR2 FYNNEI. This CDR3 reads CASSSGTGAYEQYF. In DNA, the CDR3 is TGTGCCAGCAGTTCCGGGACAGGGGCCTACGAGCAGTACTTC.

The chain has TRBV5-5 and TRBJ2-5; 8 bases align to TRBD1. CDR1 SGHKS and CDR2 YYEKEE come from the germline V gene (reference sequence). Trimming removed 3 bases from V and 1 base from J; junction bases left unmatched: 2. The CDR3 is 14 amino acids. In nucleotides, the CDR3 is TGTGCCAGCAGCTACACAGGGGGCCAAGAGACCCAGTACTTC. It specifies CASSYTGGQETQYF.

For the CDR3, the DNA is TGTGCCAGCAGTGAGAACAGGGAAATACGATCGGAGACCCAGTACTTC. It is translated as CASSENREIRSETQYF. The V gene is TRBV25-1, the J gene TRBJ2-5; D might be TRBD1 (6 bases). Per the germline V gene, CDR1 is MGHDK and CDR2 is SYGVNS. The CDR3 is 16 amino acids. Between the trimmed V and J ends, which lost 3 bases and 5 bases, there was a span of 19 bases.

This chain uses TRBV7-8 with TRBJ2-1; no firm D call. The CDR3 has 14 residues. V lost 3 bases to trimming and J lost 1 base, with 7 bases between them. Germline V gene data show CDR1 as SGHVS and CDR2 as FQNEAQ. The DNA of the CDR3 is TGTGCCAGCAGCTTCTGGGGATCCTACAATGAGCAGTTCTTC. Encoded protein: CASSFWGSYNEQFF.

The rearrangement links TRBV27 to TRBJ1-2; 7 bases fit TRBD1. Germline CDR1 is MNHEY and CDR2 is SMNVEV (reference sequence). The V segment lost 6 bases and the J segment 4 bases; nucleotides outside the gene matches: 8. CDR3 length equals 14 residues. The CDR3 spells CASRRQGTIYGYTF. The CDR3 DNA follows: TGTGCCAGCAGGAGACAGGGTACGATCTATGGCTACACCTTC.

The chain uses TRBV5-1 and TRBJ2-1; D is possibly TRBD1 (6 bases). The germline V gene has CDR1 SGHRS and CDR2 YFSETQ. Trimming left V 0 bases short and J 10 bases short, with 8 bases between. The CDR3 length is 12 residues. This CDR3 is CASSLVGQEQFF. The CDR3 nucleotides read TGCGCCAGCAGCTTGGTGGGACAAGAGCAGTTCTTC. The full variable domain, rest sourced from reference TRBV5-1 and TRBJ2-1, is KAGVTQTPRYLIKTRGQQVTLSCSPISGHRSVSWYQQTPGQGLQFLFEYFSETQRNKGNFPGRFSGRQFSNSRSEMNVSTLELGDSALYLCASSLVGQEQFFGPGTRLTVL.

This chain links TRBV28 with TRBJ2-7, with TRBD2 matching 9 bases. V dropped 5 bases and J dropped 0; count of bases not matched to a gene: 8. The CDR3 runs to 16 residues. CDR1 and CDR2 (germline): MDHEN, SYDVKM. The DNA for the CDR3 is TGTGCCAGCAGTGAATTTACTAGCGGGTCCTCCTACGAGCAGTACTTC. Translated, it gives CASSEFTSGSSYEQYF.

The chain has TRBV19 and TRBJ1-1, with D possibly TRBD1 on 5 matching bases. This CDR3 has 13 amino acids. V was trimmed by 8 bases and J by 1 base, leaving 11 bases between them. Germline CDR1 LNHDA, CDR2 SQIVND (reference sequence). CDR3 sequence (DNA): TGTGCCAGTCGGAATACAGGGAACACTGAAGCTTTCTTT. Its protein is CASRNTGNTEAFF.

The chain uses TRBV6-5 and TRBJ1-1, with 10 positions matching TRBD1. Losses at the gene ends were 8 bases for V and 4 bases for J; bases not matched to a gene: 7. The CDR3 spans 14 residues. Germline CDR1 and CDR2: MNHEY and SVGAGI. CDR3 sequence reads: CASRSGQGFTEAFF. In DNA form, the CDR3 reads TGTGCCAGCCGCTCGGGACAGGGGTTCACTGAAGCTTTCTTT.

This clone was detected ten times or more. Other DNA variants within this sample encode the same CDR3. This chain links TRBV11-2 with TRBJ1-1; D unclear. The CDR3 loop spans 13 amino acids. V was trimmed by 4 bases and J by 3 bases, leaving 9 bases between them. Germline V lookup: CDR1 SGHAT, CDR2 FQNNGV. The CDR3 sequence: CASSSQRDTEAFF. The CDR3 DNA follows: TGTGCCAGCAGCTCTCAACGGGACACTGAAGCTTTCTTT. Complete variable domain (other parts from reference TRBV11-2 and TRBJ1-1): EAGVAQSPRYKIIEKRQSVAFWCNPISGHATLYWYQQILGQGPKLLIQFQNNGVVDDSQLPKDRFSAERLKGVDSTLKIQPAKLEDSAVYLCASSSQRDTEAFFGQGTRLTVV.

The chain combines TRBV6-6 with TRBJ2-1; 9 bases line up with TRBD2. CDR1 is MNHNY and CDR2 is SVGAGI in the germline V gene (reference sequence). This CDR3 has 15 amino acids. J was trimmed by 0 bases and V by 8 bases; bases with no gene match: 5. The CDR3 nucleotides are TGTGCCAGCGGAGCGGGAGGCCTCTCCTACAATGAGCAGTTCTTC. Residues: CASGAGGLSYNEQFF.

V gene TRBV4-1 combines with J gene TRBJ1-4; D is uncertain. The V end was cut by 1 base, the J end by 7 bases, with 4 bases between. Germline CDR1 and CDR2: MGHRA and YSYEKL. CDR3 length: 12 amino acids. The CDR3 coding sequence is TGCGCCAGCAGCCAAGTAGCTGAAAAACTGTTTTTT. The encoded protein is CASSQVAEKLFF.

This sequence joins TRBV28 and TRBJ1-1; 7 bases match TRBD1. The J segment lost 4 bases and the V segment lost 3 bases, leaving 2 bases of the junction unmatched. The germline V gene has CDR1 MDHEN and CDR2 SYDVKM. The CDR3 runs 13 residues. This CDR3 reads CASSFPGGTEAFF. The CDR3, as DNA: TGTGCCAGCAGTTTCCCAGGGGGCACTGAAGCTTTCTTT.

This sequence joins TRBV5-5 and TRBJ1-1, with 7 bases lining up with TRBD1. Germline V gene lookup returns CDR1 SGHKS and CDR2 YYEKEE (reference sequence). V shed 4 bases and J 4 bases; nucleotides not matched to a gene: 7. This CDR3 is built from 14 residues. CDR3 loop: CASSLYRGPTEAFF. The CDR3 DNA is TGTGCCAGCAGCCTATACAGGGGACCCACTGAAGCTTTCTTT.

V is TRBV27 and J is TRBJ1-5, with D possibly matching TRBD1 (5 bases). The V gene's germline CDR1 is MNHEY and CDR2 SMNVEV (reference sequence). V was clipped by 3 bases and J by 3 bases, with 9 bases between them. The CDR3 runs to 14 residues. CDR3 nucleotide sequence: TGTGCCAGCAGTTTCAGGGATATCAATCAGCCCCAGCATTTT. It translates to CASSFRDINQPQHF.

V gene TRBV6-5 combines with J gene TRBJ2-1; 9 nucleotides align to TRBD2. The CDR3 has 16 residues. In germline, CDR1 is MNHEY, CDR2 SVGAGI. V shed 0 bases, J shed 8 bases, and the junction held 8 bases outside the gene matches. CDR3 protein: CASSYSRLAGSHEQFF. CDR3 DNA sequence: TGTGCCAGCAGTTACTCCCGGCTAGCGGGATCCCATGAGCAGTTCTTC.

The gene calls are TRBV2 and TRBJ2-7, with TRBD1 matching over 7 bases. Trimming removed 5 bases from V and 1 base from J; junction bases left unmatched: 5. Germline CDR1 and CDR2: SNHLY and FYNNEI. The CDR3 is 14 amino acids. The DNA of the CDR3 is TGTGCCAGCAGTTCCCACAGGGGATCCTACGAGCAGTACTTC. Translation: CASSSHRGSYEQYF.

The gene calls are TRBV5-6 and TRBJ2-7, with a possible D match to TRBD1 (5 bases). The CDR3 has 15 amino acids. The V gene's germline CDR1 is SGHDT and CDR2 YYEEEE. V was clipped by 3 bases and J by 4 bases, with 17 bases between them. CDR3 nucleotides: TGTGCCAGCAGCTCAAGGGGCTTCTTAAATTACGAGCAGTACTTC. It yields the protein CASSSRGFLNYEQYF.

CDR3: CASSPATGMNQPQHF. CDR3 bases: TGTGCCAGCTCACCAGCGACAGGGATGAATCAGCCCCAGCATTTT. This chain links TRBV18 with TRBJ1-5; 7 bases agree with TRBD1. The trim removed 2 bases at V and 4 bases at J, leaving 5 bases unmatched. CDR3 length: 15 amino acids. In germline, CDR1 is KGHSH, CDR2 LQKENI.

About this clone: A far larger clone is one nucleotide away, so this likely arose from a read error. The gene calls are TRBV7-6 and TRBJ2-3; no definite D call. V was trimmed by 3 bases and J by 3 bases, leaving 4 bases between them. Germline lookup yields CDR1 SGHVS and CDR2 FNYEAQ. The CDR3 spans 12 residues. CDR3 nucleotides: TGTGCCAGCAGCTTTTTTACAGATACGCAGTATTTT. It specifies CASSFFTDTQYF.